This T cell receptor (beta chain) was identified in a study of blood T cell repertoires in COVID-19 (dated by TCRdb to the early 2020s). Some background on the complete study: Collaborator samples came from the United States, Italy and Spain and covered acute and convalescent phases of COVID-19. The material from the prospective study consisted of cDNA or gDNA derived from T cells, B-cell-depleted T cells, or PBMCs. Deeply sampled blood TCRbeta repertoires from subjects exposed to, actively infected with, or recovered from COVID-19 were included in the dataset. A freely available public database, intended as a resource for researchers studying the immune response to SARS-CoV-2, is where the repertoires were released. Samples were obtained from the ongoing ImmuneRACE study (first 160 participants) and from some 1,200 subjects provided by 6 global collaborators. A de-identified subject ID, COVID-19 status, age in years and sex were almost always included in the sample metadata. HLA class I and class II types, where available, came from metadata supplied by the sample provider rather than from assay-based typing.

Concerning this clone itself: The clone's antigen remains unknown. Base qualities were left out, and no much larger clone turns up one base away.

TCRbeta CDR3 regions were amplified from genomic DNA using the immunoSEQ Assay, a bias-controlled multiplex PCR. Regarding the original processing steps: The number of nucleated cells in each sample was estimated by amplification of reference gene primers within the assay. To quantify the absolute abundance of each unique TCRbeta CDR3 rearrangement, sequence reads were collapsed and filtered. For each sample, productive Simpson clonality was calculated as the square root of Simpson's diversity index over productive rearrangements. The table was pulled from immuneACCESS by TCRdb, which kept in-frame rearrangements only. Such tables lose some clones; where checked, under half of the loss comes from unresolved V genes, and the rest has no known cause. That table gives V, J and clone size, and the DNA gave D and trimming. This sample gives tens of thousands of clones in total; 85% to 95% of them show up just once. The top ten clones comprise around 0.8% of the sample.

What the work shows at the level of the full study, not this receptor alone: The amount of clinical and demographic metadata varied by source and participant and was provided uncurated.

One collaborating source in Seattle enrolled patients during active infection and followed them longitudinally through the course of disease. Whole blood was collected in K2EDTA tubes by collaborating institutions according to the institutions' own protocols. For TCRbeta analysis, collaborators shipped samples as frozen whole blood, isolated PBMCs, or DNA extracted from either of those sample types. Compared with germline, V lacks 7 bases and J lacks 0 bases; bases without a gene match: 6. Taken from cysteine to phenylalanine, the CDR3 has 16 residues. Only CDR3 DNA remains: 48 bases, in frame from the first base. The germline V gene (reference sequence) sets CDR1 to LNHDA and CDR2 to SQIVND.

The chain uses TRBV19 and TRBJ1-5; 10 central bases correspond to TRBD1. This TCR came from a woman in her seventies with COVID-19, enrolled during active disease. Sequenced: peripheral blood. In nucleotides, the sequence is TGTGCCAGTAACGGACAGGGGGGGCCTAGCAATCAGCCCCAGCATTTT. Protein translation: CASNGQGGPSNQPQHF.